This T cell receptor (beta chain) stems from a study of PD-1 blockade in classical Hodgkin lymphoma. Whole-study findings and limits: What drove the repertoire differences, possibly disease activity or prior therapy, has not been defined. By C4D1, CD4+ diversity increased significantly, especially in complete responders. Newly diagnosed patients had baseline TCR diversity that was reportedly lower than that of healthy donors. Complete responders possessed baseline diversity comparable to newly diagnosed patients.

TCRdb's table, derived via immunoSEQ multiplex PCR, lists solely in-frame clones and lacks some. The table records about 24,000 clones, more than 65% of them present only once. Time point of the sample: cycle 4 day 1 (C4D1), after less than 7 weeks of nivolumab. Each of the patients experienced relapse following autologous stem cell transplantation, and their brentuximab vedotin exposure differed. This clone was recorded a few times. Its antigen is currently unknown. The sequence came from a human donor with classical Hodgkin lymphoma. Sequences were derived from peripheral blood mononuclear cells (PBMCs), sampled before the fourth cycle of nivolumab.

The DNA for the CDR3 is TGTGCCTGGAGTCTTATGGGGGGGAACACTGAAGCTTTCTTT. This gives the protein CAWSLMGGNTEAFF. The chain uses TRBV30 and TRBJ1-1, with D possibly being TRBD1 (5 bases). In germline, CDR1 is GTSNPN, CDR2 SVGIG (reference sequence). The CDR3 consists of 14 residues. V lost 2 bases and J 1 base, leaving 11 bases between the germline ends.